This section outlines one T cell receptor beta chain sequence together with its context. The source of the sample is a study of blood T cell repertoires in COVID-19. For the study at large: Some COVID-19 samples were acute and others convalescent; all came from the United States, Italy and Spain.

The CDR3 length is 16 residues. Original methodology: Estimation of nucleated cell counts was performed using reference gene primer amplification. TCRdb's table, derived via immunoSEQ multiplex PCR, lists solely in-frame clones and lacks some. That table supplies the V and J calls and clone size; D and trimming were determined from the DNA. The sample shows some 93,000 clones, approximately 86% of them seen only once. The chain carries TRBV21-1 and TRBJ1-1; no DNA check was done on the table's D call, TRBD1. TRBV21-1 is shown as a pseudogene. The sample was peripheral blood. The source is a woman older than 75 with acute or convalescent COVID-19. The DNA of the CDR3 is TGTGCCAGCAGCCCCCAAGGACAGACTTTAAACACTGAAGCTTTCTTT. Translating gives CASSPQGQTLNTEAFF.